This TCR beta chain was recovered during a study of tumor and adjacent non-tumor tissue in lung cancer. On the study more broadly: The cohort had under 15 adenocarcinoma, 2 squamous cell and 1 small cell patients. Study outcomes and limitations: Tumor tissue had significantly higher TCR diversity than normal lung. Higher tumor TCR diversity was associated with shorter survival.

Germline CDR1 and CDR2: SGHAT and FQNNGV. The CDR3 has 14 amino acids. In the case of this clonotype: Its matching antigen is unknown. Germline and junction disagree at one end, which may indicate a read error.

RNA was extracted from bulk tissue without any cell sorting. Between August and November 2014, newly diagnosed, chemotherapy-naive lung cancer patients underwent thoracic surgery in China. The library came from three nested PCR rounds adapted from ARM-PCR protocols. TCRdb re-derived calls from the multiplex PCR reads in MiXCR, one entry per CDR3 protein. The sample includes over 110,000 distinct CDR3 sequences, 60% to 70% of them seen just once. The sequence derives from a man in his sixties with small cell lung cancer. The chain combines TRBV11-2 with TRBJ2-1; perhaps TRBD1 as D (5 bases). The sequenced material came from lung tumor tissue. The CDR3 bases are TGTGCCAGCCAGAAGCAGCAGGGCTACAATGAGCAGTTATTC. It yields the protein CASQKQQGYNEQLF.